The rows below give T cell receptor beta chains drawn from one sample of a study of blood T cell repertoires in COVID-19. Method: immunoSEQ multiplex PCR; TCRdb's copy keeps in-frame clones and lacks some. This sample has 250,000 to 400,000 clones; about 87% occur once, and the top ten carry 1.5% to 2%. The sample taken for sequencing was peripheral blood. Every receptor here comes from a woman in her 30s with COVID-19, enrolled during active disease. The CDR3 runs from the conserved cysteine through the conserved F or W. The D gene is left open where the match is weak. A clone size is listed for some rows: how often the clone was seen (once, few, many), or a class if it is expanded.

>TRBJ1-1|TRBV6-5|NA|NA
TGTGCCAGCAGAGCCCCGGGGGTGGACACTGAAGCTTTCTTT
CASRAPGVDTEAFF
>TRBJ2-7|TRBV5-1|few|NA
TGCGCCAGCAGCTTGGGGTCAGACTTAACCTACGAGCAGTACTTC
CASSLGSDLTYEQYF
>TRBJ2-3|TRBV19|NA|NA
TGTGCCAGTAGTGGTGAGGAGGATACGCAGTATTTT
CASSGEEDTQYF
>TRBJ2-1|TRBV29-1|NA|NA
TGCAGCGTTGGTCCTTACAATGAGCAGTTCTTC
CSVGPYNEQFF
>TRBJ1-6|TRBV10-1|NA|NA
TGCGCCAGCACACAGAGCTCCTATAATTCACCCCTCCACTTT
CASTQSSYNSPLHF
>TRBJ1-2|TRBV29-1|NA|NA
TGCAGCGTTGAAGGGGGCGAGGGCTACACCTTC
CSVEGGEGYTF
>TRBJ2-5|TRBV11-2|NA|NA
TGTGCCAGCAGCGTCGGGGGAGCCCAAGAGACCCAGTACTTC
CASSVGGAQETQYF
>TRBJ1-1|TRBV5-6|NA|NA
TGTGCCAGCAGCGTGGGACATCTGACTGAAGCTTTCTTT
CASSVGHLTEAFF
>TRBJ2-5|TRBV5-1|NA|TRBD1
TGCGCCAGCTCCACAGGGGGGCCGTTCTTAGAGACCCAGTACTTC
CASSTGGPFLETQYF
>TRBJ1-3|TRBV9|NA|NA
TGTGCCAGCAGCGTAAGTTGGACTCCTGGAAACACCATATATTTT
CASSVSWTPGNTIYF
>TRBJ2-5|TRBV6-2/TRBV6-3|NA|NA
TGTGCCAGCAGTTCAACAGGGCTAGGGACCCAGTACTTC
CASSSTGLGTQYF
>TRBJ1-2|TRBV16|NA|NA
TGTGCCAGCAGCCCCTTTCGGGGGGGCGCTGACTATGGCTACACCTTC
CASSPFRGGADYGYTF
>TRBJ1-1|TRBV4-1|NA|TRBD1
TGCGCCAGCAGCACACAGGGGGCCCCCCCCGCTGAAGCTTTCTTT
CASSTQGAPPAEAFF
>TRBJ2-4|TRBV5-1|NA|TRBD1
TGCGCCAGCAGCTTGGGCCCGGGACAGGGACCTTTACACTTC
CASSLGPGQGPLHF
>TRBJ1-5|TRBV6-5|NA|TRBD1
TGTGCCAGCAGGAGAGACAGGGGCAATCAGCCCCAGCATTTT
CASRRDRGNQPQHF
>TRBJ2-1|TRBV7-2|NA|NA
TGTGCCAGCAGCCTATATCGGTCCCCACCGATGCAGTTCTTC
CASSLYRSPPMQFF
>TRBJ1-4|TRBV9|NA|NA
TGTGCCAGCAGCGTAACGAGGGCGGGAGAAAAACTGTTTTTT
CASSVTRAGEKLFF
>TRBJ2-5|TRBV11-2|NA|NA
TGTGCCAGCAGCTTCGGGCGGGCCCAAGAGACCCAGTACTTC
CASSFGRAQETQYF
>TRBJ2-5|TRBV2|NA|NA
TGTGCCAGCAGTGATGTGGGGGCGGAGACCCAGTACTTC
CASSDVGAETQYF
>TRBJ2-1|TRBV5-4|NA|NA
TGTGCCAGCAGCTTGTCCCTCTACAATGAGCAGTTCTTC
CASSLSLYNEQFF
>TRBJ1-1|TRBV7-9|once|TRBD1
TGTGCCAGCAGCTTACCATCCCGTGGCGGACAGGGCGGCACTGAAGCTTTCTTT
CASSLPSRGGQGGTEAFF
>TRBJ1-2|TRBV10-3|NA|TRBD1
TGTGCCATCTATGGACAGGGCGGCTACACCTTC
CAIYGQGGYTF